This is a list of T cell receptor beta chains from one sample in a study of cytomegalovirus exposure and HLA in healthy donors. The assay was immunoSEQ multiplex PCR, and TCRdb's table has in-frame clones only and misses some. The data hold 150,000 or so clones, with roughly 80% observed a single time. The specimen sequenced was PBMCs. The receptor source for this set is a female donor in good health and CMV-seronegative. The CDR3 runs from the conserved cysteine through the conserved F or W. D genes are given only for firm matches. For some rows the clone size is stated as once, few or many, or as a class when expanded; others skip it.

CDR3 DNA: TGTGCCAGCAGCGTAGTTGCGGGAGGGCCTCCCTACGAGCAGTACTTC
CDR3 protein: CASSVVAGGPPYEQYF
clone size: -
J gene: TRBJ2-7
D gene: TRBD2
V gene: TRBV9

CDR3 DNA: TGTGCCAGCAGCCCCGACAGGGGTGGGGTCTATAGCAATCAGCCCCAGCATTTT
CDR3 protein: CASSPDRGGVYSNQPQHF
clone size: -
J gene: TRBJ1-5
D gene: TRBD1
V gene: TRBV7-9

CDR3 DNA: TGTGCCATCAGTGTGGGAGCCCCTAATGAAAAACTGTTTTTT
CDR3 protein: CAISVGAPNEKLFF
clone size: -
J gene: TRBJ1-4
D gene: -
V gene: TRBV10-3

CDR3 DNA: TGTGCCAGCAGCTTCGGGGACACCCTTGACTATGGCTACACCTTC
CDR3 protein: CASSFGDTLDYGYTF
clone size: many
J gene: TRBJ1-2
D gene: -
V gene: TRBV5-6

CDR3 DNA: TGTGCCAGCAGCTTAGATCAGGCAGTTGCCGCCTACGAGCAGTACTTC
CDR3 protein: CASSLDQAVAAYEQYF
clone size: -
J gene: TRBJ2-7
D gene: -
V gene: TRBV11-3

CDR3 DNA: TGTGCCAGCAGCTTTGTTTTGTCAGGGTCGGTCAAAAACATTCAGTACTTC
CDR3 protein: CASSFVLSGSVKNIQYF
clone size: once
J gene: TRBJ2-4
D gene: -
V gene: TRBV13

CDR3 DNA: TGTGCCAGCAGCGGTGGGCGCTCTTCCTACAATGAGCAGTTCTTC
CDR3 protein: CASSGGRSSYNEQFF
clone size: -
J gene: TRBJ2-1
D gene: -
V gene: TRBV7-3

CDR3 DNA: TGTGCCAGAAGGTCAGGGGGGCTAAGGAATGAGCAGTTCTTC
CDR3 protein: CARRSGGLRNEQFF
clone size: -
J gene: TRBJ2-1
D gene: -
V gene: TRBV5-3

CDR3 DNA: TGTGCCAGCAGCCCCACCCGGGGAACTGGAAACACCATATATTTT
CDR3 protein: CASSPTRGTGNTIYF
clone size: -
J gene: TRBJ1-3
D gene: -
V gene: TRBV9

CDR3 DNA: TGTGCCAGCAGTTTCCCGGGACAGGGTTTCCGAAACACCATATATTTT
CDR3 protein: CASSFPGQGFRNTIYF
clone size: -
J gene: TRBJ1-3
D gene: TRBD1
V gene: TRBV28

CDR3 DNA: TGTGCTAGTGGTTTGCAGCCGGGGATCCGGCCCCAGCATTTT
CDR3 protein: CASGLQPGIRPQHF
clone size: -
J gene: TRBJ1-5
D gene: -
V gene: TRBV12-5

CDR3 DNA: TGTGCCAGCAGCTTAAACCCAAAGACAGGGGACTATGGCTACACCTTC
CDR3 protein: CASSLNPKTGDYGYTF
clone size: -
J gene: TRBJ1-2
D gene: TRBD1
V gene: TRBV7-9

CDR3 DNA: TGTGCCAGCACCTCCCTAGCGGCTGGGGCCTACAATGAGCAGTTCTTC
CDR3 protein: CASTSLAAGAYNEQFF
clone size: -
J gene: TRBJ2-1
D gene: TRBD2
V gene: TRBV28

CDR3 DNA: TGTGCCAGCTCCCCACCGGCGGGACAGGGGGCGGAGGGCTACACCTTC
CDR3 protein: CASSPPAGQGAEGYTF
clone size: -
J gene: TRBJ1-2
D gene: TRBD1
V gene: TRBV5-8

CDR3 DNA: TGTGCCAGCAGCTTATATATGGGCGGACAGGCGTCCTACGAGCAGTACTTC
CDR3 protein: CASSLYMGGQASYEQYF
clone size: -
J gene: TRBJ2-7
D gene: TRBD1
V gene: TRBV11-3

CDR3 DNA: TGTGCCAGCAGCACGGACACTATCTCCTACAATGAGCAGTTCTTC
CDR3 protein: CASSTDTISYNEQFF
clone size: -
J gene: TRBJ2-1
D gene: -
V gene: TRBV5-4

CDR3 DNA: TGTGCCTCAACGACAGGCAGCTTCCGTACAACTAATGAAAAACTGTTTTTT
CDR3 protein: CASTTGSFRTTNEKLFF
clone size: -
J gene: TRBJ1-4
D gene: -
V gene: TRBV5-5

CDR3 DNA: TGTGCCAGCAGAAGTAAACTGGAGCAAGAGACCCAGTACTTC
CDR3 protein: CASRSKLEQETQYF
clone size: -
J gene: TRBJ2-5
D gene: -
V gene: TRBV27

CDR3 DNA: TGTGCCAGCAGCAGGGAAAGGGTTACGGGCTACACCTTC
CDR3 protein: CASSRERVTGYTF
clone size: -
J gene: TRBJ1-2
D gene: -
V gene: TRBV6-5

CDR3 DNA: TGTGCCAGCAGTTACCCGATGGGACAGGGGAGTGGTGGCTACACCTTC
CDR3 protein: CASSYPMGQGSGGYTF
clone size: -
J gene: TRBJ1-2
D gene: TRBD1
V gene: TRBV2

CDR3 DNA: TGCGCCAGCAGCCCGGTAACCGGGGCCAACGTCCTGACTTTC
CDR3 protein: CASSPVTGANVLTF
clone size: -
J gene: TRBJ2-6
D gene: -
V gene: TRBV4-1

CDR3 DNA: TGTGCCAGCTCACCACAGTCGTTAGGGGGGAACACCGGGGAGCTGTTTTTT
CDR3 protein: CASSPQSLGGNTGELFF
clone size: -
J gene: TRBJ2-2
D gene: -
V gene: TRBV18

CDR3 DNA: TGCGCCAGCAGTGAGTCGACTAGCGGGAGGAAGTTCTTC
CDR3 protein: CASSESTSGRKFF
clone size: -
J gene: TRBJ2-1
D gene: TRBD2
V gene: TRBV10-1

CDR3 DNA: TGTGCCAGTGTAAACAGGGGCGCTGAAGCTTTCTTT
CDR3 protein: CASVNRGAEAFF
clone size: -
J gene: TRBJ1-1
D gene: TRBD1
V gene: TRBV19

CDR3 DNA: TGTGCCAGCAGTGTACATCCTGGCTACACCTTC
CDR3 protein: CASSVHPGYTF
clone size: -
J gene: TRBJ1-2
D gene: -
V gene: TRBV2

CDR3 DNA: TGTGCCAGCAGCCGACAAGGATACGAGCAGTACTTC
CDR3 protein: CASSRQGYEQYF
clone size: -
J gene: TRBJ2-7
D gene: -
V gene: TRBV6-5

CDR3 DNA: TGCGCCAGCAGCTTGGCGTCAGGGGATCAGCCCCAGCATTTT
CDR3 protein: CASSLASGDQPQHF
clone size: -
J gene: TRBJ1-5
D gene: -
V gene: TRBV5-1

CDR3 DNA: TGTGCCAGCAGCCAAGAAATAGGCACAGGGAACGAAAAACTGTTTTTT
CDR3 protein: CASSQEIGTGNEKLFF
clone size: once
J gene: TRBJ1-4
D gene: -
V gene: TRBV4-1

CDR3 DNA: TGTGCCAGCAGTGACCCTAAAGGCAGGCCCATCCACCAAGAGACCCAGTACTTC
CDR3 protein: CASSDPKGRPIHQETQYF
clone size: -
J gene: TRBJ2-5
D gene: -
V gene: TRBV6-1

CDR3 DNA: TGCAGCGTTGAGTCCAGCGGGGTAATGGAGACCCAGTACTTC
CDR3 protein: CSVESSGVMETQYF
clone size: -
J gene: TRBJ2-5
D gene: TRBD2
V gene: TRBV29-1

CDR3 DNA: TGTGCCAGCAGCCTTCAGGGGTGGAATGAAAAACTGTTTTTT
CDR3 protein: CASSLQGWNEKLFF
clone size: few
J gene: TRBJ1-4
D gene: -
V gene: TRBV7-9

CDR3 DNA: TGTGCCATCAGTGGTCCGCGAGGAGGGGGCCCGCGATGGGGAGAATACGAGCAGTACTTC
CDR3 protein: CAISGPRGGGPRWGEYEQYF
clone size: -
J gene: TRBJ2-7
D gene: -
V gene: TRBV10-3

CDR3 DNA: TGTGCCAGCAGCGTAGGCGGGGAAGATACGCAGTATTTT
CDR3 protein: CASSVGGEDTQYF
clone size: -
J gene: TRBJ2-3
D gene: -
V gene: TRBV9

CDR3 DNA: TGTGCCAGCAGTCTGCAGGGCGGTCGGGCAGATACGCAGTATTTT
CDR3 protein: CASSLQGGRADTQYF
clone size: -
J gene: TRBJ2-3
D gene: -
V gene: TRBV28

CDR3 DNA: TGTGCCAGCAGCGTAGTAAATCTGGCGGGATTCCCAAATGAGCAGTTCTTC
CDR3 protein: CASSVVNLAGFPNEQFF
clone size: -
J gene: TRBJ2-1
D gene: -
V gene: TRBV9

CDR3 DNA: TGTGCCAGCCGGGACAGGGAAGGGACTGAAGCTTTCTTT
CDR3 protein: CASRDREGTEAFF
clone size: -
J gene: TRBJ1-1
D gene: TRBD1
V gene: TRBV2

CDR3 DNA: TGTGCCAGCAGTTCCAGACTTGGATACGAGCAGTACTTC
CDR3 protein: CASSSRLGYEQYF
clone size: -
J gene: TRBJ2-7
D gene: -
V gene: TRBV27

CDR3 DNA: TGCAGCGTTGAAACGGGGGGGAAAGCTTTCTTT
CDR3 protein: CSVETGGKAFF
clone size: -
J gene: TRBJ1-1
D gene: -
V gene: TRBV29-1

CDR3 DNA: TGTGCCAGCAGTGAACGGGGGTCGGGGAACACTGAAGCTTTCTTT
CDR3 protein: CASSERGSGNTEAFF
clone size: -
J gene: TRBJ1-1
D gene: -
V gene: TRBV6-1

CDR3 DNA: TGCAGTGCTACTAGGAATGAGCAGTTCTTC
CDR3 protein: CSATRNEQFF
clone size: few
J gene: TRBJ2-1
D gene: -
V gene: TRBV20-1

CDR3 DNA: TGTGCCAGTAGTATTTTGCGGGAACGAACAGATACGCAGTATTTT
CDR3 protein: CASSILRERTDTQYF
clone size: -
J gene: TRBJ2-3
D gene: -
V gene: TRBV19

CDR3 DNA: TGTGCCAGCAGCCAATACGGACAGACATCGAACACTGAAGCTTTCTTT
CDR3 protein: CASSQYGQTSNTEAFF
clone size: -
J gene: TRBJ1-1
D gene: -
V gene: TRBV14

CDR3 DNA: TGTGCCAGCACCCCAACGGCGGGGGGCCAACGTCAAGAGACCCAGTACTTC
CDR3 protein: CASTPTAGGQRQETQYF
clone size: -
J gene: TRBJ2-5
D gene: TRBD2
V gene: TRBV7-9

CDR3 DNA: TGCGCCAGCAGCTTGGATAGCGGGAGCTTAAATGAGCAGTTCTTC
CDR3 protein: CASSLDSGSLNEQFF
clone size: -
J gene: TRBJ2-1
D gene: TRBD2
V gene: TRBV5-1

CDR3 DNA: TGTGCCACCAGCAGGAGGGTGGGAGTCATGAACACTGAAGCTTTCTTT
CDR3 protein: CATSRRVGVMNTEAFF
clone size: few
J gene: TRBJ1-1
D gene: -
V gene: TRBV15

CDR3 DNA: TGCGCCAGCAGCTTCGTCTCGAACACTGAAGCTTTCTTT
CDR3 protein: CASSFVSNTEAFF
clone size: -
J gene: TRBJ1-1
D gene: -
V gene: TRBV5-1

CDR3 DNA: TGTGCCAGCAGCTGGTGGAGACAGGGAGACGCTGAAGCTTTCTTT
CDR3 protein: CASSWWRQGDAEAFF
clone size: -
J gene: TRBJ1-1
D gene: TRBD1
V gene: TRBV5-8

CDR3 DNA: TGTGCCAGCAGTTACTCACGGAGTGGCTACACCTTC
CDR3 protein: CASSYSRSGYTF
clone size: -
J gene: TRBJ1-2
D gene: -
V gene: TRBV6-5

CDR3 DNA: TGTGCCACCCGCCGAGACACTGAAGCTTTCTTT
CDR3 protein: CATRRDTEAFF
clone size: -
J gene: TRBJ1-1
D gene: -
V gene: TRBV19

CDR3 DNA: TGCGCCAGCAGCCAAGCAAGGGGGAATGACTATGGCTACACCTTC
CDR3 protein: CASSQARGNDYGYTF
clone size: -
J gene: TRBJ1-2
D gene: -
V gene: TRBV4-1

CDR3 DNA: TGTGCCAGCAGGACGACGGGGAATAGCAATCAGCCCCAGCATTTT
CDR3 protein: CASRTTGNSNQPQHF
clone size: -
J gene: TRBJ1-5
D gene: -
V gene: TRBV2

CDR3 DNA: TGTGCCAGCAGCCCCTACGGGGGGGACTATGGCTACACCTTC
CDR3 protein: CASSPYGGDYGYTF
clone size: -
J gene: TRBJ1-2
D gene: -
V gene: TRBV9

CDR3 DNA: TGTGCCAGCAGCCGGGACAGGGGAGAGACCCAGTACTTC
CDR3 protein: CASSRDRGETQYF
clone size: once
J gene: TRBJ2-5
D gene: TRBD1
V gene: TRBV7-6

CDR3 DNA: TGTGCCAGCTCACCACCGCCCCTCAGGGGTTATCATCAGCCCCAGCATTTT
CDR3 protein: CASSPPPLRGYHQPQHF
clone size: once
J gene: TRBJ1-5
D gene: -
V gene: TRBV18

CDR3 DNA: TGTGCCAGCAGCTTAGGGCGGTTCTACGAGCAGTACTTC
CDR3 protein: CASSLGRFYEQYF
clone size: -
J gene: TRBJ2-7
D gene: -
V gene: TRBV7-6